The T cell receptor beta chain described here comes from a study of PD-1 blockade in classical Hodgkin lymphoma. To note about this clone: Antigen specificity is unknown.

TCRdb keeps only in-frame clones here, not all; method: immunoSEQ multiplex PCR. The repertoire holds about 37,000 clones, with about 82% as singletons. Whole-study results and caveats: Reasons behind the repertoire differences stay unclear, perhaps disease activity or earlier therapy. Patients who initiated nivolumab within 1 year of ASCT were excluded. Similar baseline diversity was found in complete responders and newly diagnosed patients.

Every patient relapsed after autologous stem cell transplantation, and brentuximab vedotin exposure varied. Relapsed/refractory classical Hodgkin lymphoma patients had complete, partial or progressive responses. CDR1 is MDHEN and CDR2 is SYDVKM in the germline V gene. Between the trimmed V and J ends, which lost 9 bases and 4 bases, there was a span of 16 bases. The CDR3 is 15 amino acids. The sequences come from peripheral blood mononuclear cells (PBMCs), collected at baseline. The receptor was derived from a human donor with classical Hodgkin lymphoma. The chain combines TRBV28 with TRBJ2-6; possible D gene TRBD1, 6 bases. The CDR3 here is CASRTAGTGANVLTF. DNA of the CDR3: TGTGCCAGTAGAACGGCCGGGACAGGGGCCAACGTCCTGACTTTC.